These 7 T cell receptor beta chains were sequenced from one sample in a study of molecular identifiers for immune sequencing clone quantification. One entry per CDR3 protein results from TCRdb running MiXCR on the PCR reads. The sample lists some 580,000 distinct CDR3 sequences, over 25% occurring once. Sequencing was done on a sample of naive CD8+ T cells from blood, with Jurkat cell RNA spiked in. Subset meaning: FACS-sorted CD8+CD4-CCR7+CD45RA+ naive T cells. The origin of the receptors is a human donor in good health. Some libraries in this study had Jurkat cell RNA spiked in.

The chain's CDR3 is CAISPHAGTNSYEQYF. The CDR3 nucleotides are TGTGCCATCAGTCCGCACGCCGGGACCAACTCCTACGAGCAGTACTTC. This chain links TRBV10-3 with TRBJ2-7; D possibly uses TRBD1 or TRBD2 (5 bases each). V was shortened by 5 bases and J by 0 bases, with 17 bases between the two germline ends. The CDR3 is 16 amino acids. Germline CDR1 ENHRY, CDR2 SYGVKD.

The table lists this clonotype with many counts. The chain recombines TRBV7-9 with TRBJ2-2; D ambiguous. Between the trimmed V and J ends, which lost 5 bases and 1 base, there was a span of 11 bases. Germline loops: CDR1 SEHNR, CDR2 FQNEAQ (reference sequence). The CDR3 runs 15 residues. The DNA of the CDR3 is TGTGCCAGCAGCCCTGGGCTCCAGAACACCGGGGAGCTGTTTTTT. Its protein product is CASSPGLQNTGELFF.

The rearrangement uses TRBV19 and TRBJ2-7; 9 nucleotides align to TRBD2. The junction had 6 bases not matched to a gene; V was cut back by 3 bases and J by 3 bases. This CDR3 spans 15 amino acids. The germline gives CDR1 LNHDA, CDR2 SQIVND (reference sequence). In DNA, the CDR3 is TGTGCCAGTAGTATCAGGCTAGCGGGAATCTACGAGCAGTACTTC. Encoded protein: CASSIRLAGIYEQYF.

A single count supports this clonotype. This sequence joins TRBV9 and TRBJ2-7; D ambiguous. Germline CDR1 reads SGDLS; CDR2 reads YYNGEE. V lost 8 bases to trimming and J lost 0 bases, with 15 bases between them. The CDR3 length is 14 residues. The CDR3 here is CARSPMWCSYEQYF. Written as DNA, the CDR3 is TGTGCCAGGAGCCCGATGTGGTGCTCCTACGAGCAGTACTTC.

Regarding this clonotype: This may be a read error: a much more frequent sequence differs by one nucleotide. V gene TRBV29-1 combines with J gene TRBJ2-7; the match to TRBD2 covers 7 bases. Germline assignment: CDR1 SQVTM and CDR2 ANQGSEA. The CDR3 is made up of 12 amino acids. The DNA of the CDR3 is TGCAGCGTTGACTCGGGGGAGGGAAAGCTGCACTTC. It translates to CSVDSGEGKLHF.

Regarding this clonotype: This clone may be a read error of a much larger clone one base away. The chain is built from TRBV21-1 and TRBJ1-1. TRBV21-1 is reported as a pseudogene. The length of the CDR3 is 17 residues. The CDR3 region has the DNA TGTGCCAGCAGCAAAGCGCTTTTTCCGACTATGAACACTGTAGCTTTCTTT. This gives the protein CASSKALFPTMNTVAFF.

This clonotype was found many times. The V and J genes are TRBV7-8 and TRBJ2-3; maybe TRBD1 (5 bases). Germline CDR1 reads SGHVS; CDR2 reads FQNEAQ. This CDR3 is 15 amino acids long. V was pared by 5 bases and J by 2 bases, with 14 bases between. The CDR3 DNA reads as TGTGCCAGCAGCATACTCCAGGGAATCACAGATACGCAGTATTTT. Protein product: CASSILQGITDTQYF.